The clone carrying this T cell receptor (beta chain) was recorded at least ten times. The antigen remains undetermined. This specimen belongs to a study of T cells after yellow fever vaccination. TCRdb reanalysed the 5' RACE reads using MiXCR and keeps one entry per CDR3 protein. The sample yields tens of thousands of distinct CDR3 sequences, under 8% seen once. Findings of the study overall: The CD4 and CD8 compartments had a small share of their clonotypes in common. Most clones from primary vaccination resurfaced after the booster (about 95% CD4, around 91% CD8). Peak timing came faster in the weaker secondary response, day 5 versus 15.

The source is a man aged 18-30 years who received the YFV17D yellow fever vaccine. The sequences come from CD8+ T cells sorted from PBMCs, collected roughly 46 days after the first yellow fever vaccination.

This CDR3 is CASIDRGGRQPQHF. The CDR3 nucleotides read TGTGCCAGCATCGACAGGGGTGGGAGGCAGCCCCAGCATTTT. J is TRBJ1-5 and V is TRBV6-5; TRBD1 matches 8 bases. V was clipped by 7 bases and J by 7 bases; unmatched bases: 9. The CDR3 runs 14 residues. CDR1 and CDR2 from the germline V gene are MNHEY and SVGAGI.